These T cell receptor beta chains were read from a single sample in a study of cytotoxic CD8 clonotypes in ibrutinib-treated CLL. Generated by immunoSEQ multiplex PCR, the TCRdb table keeps only in-frame clones and is missing some. The table shows over 45,000 clones, with roughly three fifths occurring only once. The sequencing used PBMCs, collected after 24 months of ibrutinib treatment. The receptors derive from a human donor with chronic lymphocytic leukemia. The CDR3 runs from the conserved cysteine through the conserved F or W. A D gene is named only where the DNA matches it firmly.

. | TRBJ1-2 | TRBV27 | CASSLLPLTGGYTF
. | TRBJ2-6 | TRBV4-1 | CASSHQGTGANVLTF
TRBD1 | TRBJ1-3 | TRBV7-8 | CASSFPGGGNTIYF
TRBD2 | TRBJ2-2 | TRBV5-1 | CASSFMASGAGELFF
. | TRBJ1-5 | TRBV18 | CASSPDYSNQPQHF
. | TRBJ2-2 | TRBV6-1 | CAIRDNRHSELFF
TRBD1 | TRBJ1-1 | TRBV5-1 | CASSHADRAESFF
. | TRBJ2-2 | TRBV18 | CASSMRGAGELFF
. | TRBJ1-1 | TRBV5-1 | CASSFRRVPNTEAFF
TRBD2 | TRBJ2-1 | TRBV18 | CASSPPAGLVEFF
. | TRBJ2-1 | TRBV10-1 | CASGWPTGVHEQFF
. | TRBJ2-2 | TRBV29-1 | CSVAQGRGELFF
TRBD1 | TRBJ1-2 | TRBV7-2 | CASSLAPGGAYGYTF
. | TRBJ2-3 | TRBV27 | CATRTDSDTQYF
. | TRBJ2-5 | TRBV30 | CAWSVFGRVQETQYF
. | TRBJ1-1 | TRBV7-8 | CASSLGVIGNTEAFF
. | TRBJ1-2 | TRBV2 | CASSEAWGYTF
. | TRBJ1-6 | TRBV2 | CASSLEGDRGSPLHF
TRBD1 | TRBJ1-4 | TRBV23-1 | CASSQGTGQGVKEKLFF
. | TRBJ1-6 | TRBV27 | CASSLLNSPLHF
. | TRBJ1-6 | TRBV9 | CASSPRQGNSPLHF
TRBD1 | TRBJ2-7 | TRBV6-1 | CATYWGTGPYEQYF
TRBD2 | TRBJ2-3 | TRBV6-1 | CATVLAGGTDTQYF
. | TRBJ1-5 | TRBV7-9 | CASSLTFGSSNQPQHF
. | TRBJ1-1 | TRBV4-2 | CASSPTRGLGTEAFF
TRBD2 | TRBJ2-3 | TRBV6-5 | CASSYSSRGGTDTQYF
. | TRBJ2-1 | TRBV7-9 | CASSVMGTPDNEQFF
. | TRBJ1-1 | TRBV19 | CASSLRQTNTEAFF
. | TRBJ2-7 | TRBV11-2 | CASSLGLQSYEQYF
. | TRBJ2-1 | TRBV7-2 | CASSLEGFGNEQFF
. | TRBJ2-2 | TRBV6-6 | CASSYNVIQTGELFF
TRBD1 | TRBJ2-1 | TRBV18 | CASSPPYRGRIEWAYNEQFF